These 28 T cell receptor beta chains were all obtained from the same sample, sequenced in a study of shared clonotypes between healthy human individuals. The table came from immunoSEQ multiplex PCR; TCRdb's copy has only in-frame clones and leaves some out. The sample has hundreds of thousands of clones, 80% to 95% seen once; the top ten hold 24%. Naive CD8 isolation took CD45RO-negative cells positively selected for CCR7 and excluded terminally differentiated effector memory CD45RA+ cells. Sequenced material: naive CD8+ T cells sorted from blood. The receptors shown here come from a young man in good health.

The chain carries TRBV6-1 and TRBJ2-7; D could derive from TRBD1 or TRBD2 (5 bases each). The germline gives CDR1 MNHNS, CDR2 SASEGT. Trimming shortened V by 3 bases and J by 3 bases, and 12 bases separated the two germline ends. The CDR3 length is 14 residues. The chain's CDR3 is CASSEGVGGYEQYF. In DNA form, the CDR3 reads TGTGCCAGCAGTGAGGGGGTTGGTGGCTACGAGCAGTACTTC.

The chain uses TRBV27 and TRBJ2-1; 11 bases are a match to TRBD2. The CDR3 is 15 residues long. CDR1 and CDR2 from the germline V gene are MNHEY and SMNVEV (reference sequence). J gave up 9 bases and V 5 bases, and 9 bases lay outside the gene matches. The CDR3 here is CASSQLAGVDGEQFF. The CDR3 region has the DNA TGTGCCAGCAGTCAACTAGCGGGAGTTGATGGTGAGCAGTTCTTC.

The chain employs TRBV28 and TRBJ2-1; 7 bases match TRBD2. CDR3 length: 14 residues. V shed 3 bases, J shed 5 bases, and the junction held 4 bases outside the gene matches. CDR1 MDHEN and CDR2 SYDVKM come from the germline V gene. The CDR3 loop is CASSFLAEDNEQFF. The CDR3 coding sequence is TGTGCCAGCAGTTTCCTAGCGGAAGACAATGAGCAGTTCTTC.

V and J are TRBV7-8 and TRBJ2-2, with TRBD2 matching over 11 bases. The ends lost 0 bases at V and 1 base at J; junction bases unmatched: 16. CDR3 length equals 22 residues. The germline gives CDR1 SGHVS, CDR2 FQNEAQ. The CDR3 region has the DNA TGTGCCAGCAGCTTAGCCCGAGGGACTAGCGGAGAGGTGTTGTTGAACACCGGGGAGCTGTTTTTT. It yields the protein CASSLARGTSGEVLLNTGELFF.

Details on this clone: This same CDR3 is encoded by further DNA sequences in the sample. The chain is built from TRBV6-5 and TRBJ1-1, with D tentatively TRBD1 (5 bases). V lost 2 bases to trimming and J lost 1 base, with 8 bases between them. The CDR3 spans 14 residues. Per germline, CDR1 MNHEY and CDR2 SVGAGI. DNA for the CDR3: TGTGCCAGCAGTTACGGGGCAGGGAACACTGAAGCTTTCTTT. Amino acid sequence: CASSYGAGNTEAFF.

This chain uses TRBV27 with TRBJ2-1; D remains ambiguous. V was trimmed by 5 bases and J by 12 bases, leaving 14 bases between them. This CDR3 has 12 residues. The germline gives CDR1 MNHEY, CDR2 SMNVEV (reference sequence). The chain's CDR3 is CASSPGVTGQFF. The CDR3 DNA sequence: TGTGCCAGCAGTCCAGGAGTAACGGGGCAGTTCTTC.

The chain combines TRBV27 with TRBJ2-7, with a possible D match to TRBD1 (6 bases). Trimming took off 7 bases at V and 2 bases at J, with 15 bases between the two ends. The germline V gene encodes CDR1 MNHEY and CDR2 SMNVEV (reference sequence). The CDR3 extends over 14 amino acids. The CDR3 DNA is TGTGCCAGCATACCCCGGGACAACCCCTACGAGCAGTACTTC. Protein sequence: CASIPRDNPYEQYF.

CDR3 loop: CASSLWARSSESTDTQYF. As DNA, the CDR3 is TGCGCCAGCAGCTTGTGGGCGCGTTCTAGCGAAAGCACAGATACGCAGTATTTT. This rearrangement joins TRBV5-1 to TRBJ2-3; possibly TRBD2 for D (6 bases). V gave up 1 base and J gave up 0 bases, with 18 bases separating them. This CDR3 contains 18 residues. Germline V gene data show CDR1 as SGHRS and CDR2 as YFSETQ.

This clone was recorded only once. The CDR3 protein is CASSTRVGGTGELFF. CDR3 coding DNA: TGTGCCAGTAGTACCAGGGTAGGGGGGACCGGGGAGCTGTTTTTT. This rearrangement joins TRBV19 to TRBJ2-2; the D gene could be TRBD1 or TRBD2 (6 bases each). V gave up 4 bases and J gave up 5 bases, with 14 bases separating them. This CDR3 has 15 amino acids. Germline assignment: CDR1 LNHDA and CDR2 SQIVND (reference sequence).

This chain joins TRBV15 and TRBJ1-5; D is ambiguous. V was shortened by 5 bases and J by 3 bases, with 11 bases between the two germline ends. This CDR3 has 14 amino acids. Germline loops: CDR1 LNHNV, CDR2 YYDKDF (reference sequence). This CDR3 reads CATSQSSTNQPQHF. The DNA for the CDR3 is TGTGCCACCAGCCAATCGAGTACCAATCAGCCCCAGCATTTT.

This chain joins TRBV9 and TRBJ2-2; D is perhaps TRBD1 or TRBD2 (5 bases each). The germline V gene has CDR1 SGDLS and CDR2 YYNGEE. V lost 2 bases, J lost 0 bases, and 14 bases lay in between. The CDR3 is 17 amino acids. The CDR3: CASSVPDRDPNTGELFF. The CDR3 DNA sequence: TGTGCCAGCAGCGTTCCGGACCGGGACCCGAACACCGGGGAGCTGTTTTTT.

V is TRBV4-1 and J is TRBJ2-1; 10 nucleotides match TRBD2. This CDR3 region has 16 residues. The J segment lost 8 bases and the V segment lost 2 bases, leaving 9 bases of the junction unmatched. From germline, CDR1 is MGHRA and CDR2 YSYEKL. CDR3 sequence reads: CASSQRVPSGSDEQFF. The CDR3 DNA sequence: TGCGCCAGCAGCCAAAGAGTCCCTAGCGGGAGCGATGAGCAGTTCTTC.

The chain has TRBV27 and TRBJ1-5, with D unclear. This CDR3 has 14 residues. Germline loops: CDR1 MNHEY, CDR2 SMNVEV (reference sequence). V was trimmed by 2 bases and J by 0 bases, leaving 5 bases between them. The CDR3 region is CASSLHSSNQPQHF. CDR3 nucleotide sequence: TGTGCCAGCAGTTTACACAGTAGCAATCAGCCCCAGCATTTT.

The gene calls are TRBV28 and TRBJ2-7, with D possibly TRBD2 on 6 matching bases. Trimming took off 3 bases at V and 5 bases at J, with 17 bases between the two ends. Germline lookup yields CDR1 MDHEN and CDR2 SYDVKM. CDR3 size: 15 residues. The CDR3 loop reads CASSFGSGVFNEQYF. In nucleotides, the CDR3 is TGTGCCAGCAGTTTCGGTAGCGGCGTCTTTAACGAGCAGTACTTC.

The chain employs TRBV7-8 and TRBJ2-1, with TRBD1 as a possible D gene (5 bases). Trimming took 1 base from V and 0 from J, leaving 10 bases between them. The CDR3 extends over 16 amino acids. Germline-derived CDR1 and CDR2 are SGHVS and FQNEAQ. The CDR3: CASSLEGPSSYNEQFF. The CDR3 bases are TGTGCCAGCAGCTTAGAGGGGCCCAGCTCCTACAATGAGCAGTTCTTC.

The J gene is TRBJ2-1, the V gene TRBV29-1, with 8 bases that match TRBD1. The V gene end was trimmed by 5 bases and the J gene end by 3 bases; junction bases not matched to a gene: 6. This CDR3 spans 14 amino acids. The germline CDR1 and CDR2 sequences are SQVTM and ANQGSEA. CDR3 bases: TGCAGCGTTACCACGGGACAGGACTACAATGAGCAGTTCTTC. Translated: CSVTTGQDYNEQFF.

Here the CDR3 reads CASSLSISGKVRNIQYF. DNA of the CDR3: TGTGCCAGCAGTTTATCAATTAGTGGTAAGGTTAGAAACATTCAGTACTTC. The gene calls are TRBV28 and TRBJ2-4; D is undetermined. The CDR3 extends over 17 amino acids. Per germline, CDR1 MDHEN and CDR2 SYDVKM. The ends were cut back, 1 base at V and 6 bases at J, with 19 bases in the middle. The entire variable domain, with the rest obtained from reference TRBV28 and TRBJ2-4, is as follows: DVKVTQSSRYLVKRTGEKVFLECVQDMDHENMFWYRQDPGLGLRLIYFSYDVKMKEKGDIPEGYSVSREKKERFSLILESASTNQTSMYLCASSLSISGKVRNIQYFGAGTRLSVL.

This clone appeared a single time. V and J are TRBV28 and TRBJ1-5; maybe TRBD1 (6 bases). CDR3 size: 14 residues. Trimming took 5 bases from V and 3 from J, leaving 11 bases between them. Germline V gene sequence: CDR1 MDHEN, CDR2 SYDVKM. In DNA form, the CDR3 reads TGTGCCAGCAGTCTGACAGGTTTCAATCAGCCCCAGCATTTT. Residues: CASSLTGFNQPQHF. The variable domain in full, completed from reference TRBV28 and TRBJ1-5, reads DVKVTQSSRYLVKRTGEKVFLECVQDMDHENMFWYRQDPGLGLRLIYFSYDVKMKEKGDIPEGYSVSREKKERFSLILESASTNQTSMYLCASSLTGFNQPQHFGDGTRLSIL.

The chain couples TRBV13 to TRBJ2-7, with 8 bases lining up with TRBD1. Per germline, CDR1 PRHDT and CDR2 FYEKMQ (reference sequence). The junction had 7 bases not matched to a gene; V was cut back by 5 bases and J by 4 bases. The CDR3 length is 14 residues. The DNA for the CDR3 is TGTGCCAGCAGCCCTCGACAGGGGACGTACGAGCAGTACTTC. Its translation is CASSPRQGTYEQYF.

This CDR3 is CASSFRDSSSYEQYF. Here the CDR3 DNA reads TGTGCCAGCAGCTTCCGGGATTCCAGCTCCTACGAGCAGTACTTC. The chain recombines TRBV5-4 with TRBJ2-7, with D tentatively TRBD2 (5 bases). Germline V gene sequence: CDR1 SGHNT, CDR2 YYREEE (reference sequence). This CDR3 is built from 15 residues. V was cut by 2 bases and J by 0 bases, with 12 bases left in between.

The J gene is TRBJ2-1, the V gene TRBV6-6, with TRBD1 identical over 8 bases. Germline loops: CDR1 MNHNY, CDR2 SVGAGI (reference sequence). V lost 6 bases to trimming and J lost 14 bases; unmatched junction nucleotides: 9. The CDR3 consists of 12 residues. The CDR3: CASRDREAWEFF. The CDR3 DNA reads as TGTGCCAGCAGGGACAGGGAAGCGTGGGAGTTCTTC.

CDR3 sequence (DNA): TGTGCCAGCAGCTGGAGCGGAGACACCGGGGAGCTGTTTTTT. It yields the protein CASSWSGDTGELFF. The V and J genes are TRBV7-2 and TRBJ2-2, with D possibly being TRBD2 (5 bases). Trimming took 4 bases from V and 3 from J, leaving 9 bases between them. The CDR3 length is 14 residues. Germline V CDR1 and CDR2: SGHTA, FQGNSA.

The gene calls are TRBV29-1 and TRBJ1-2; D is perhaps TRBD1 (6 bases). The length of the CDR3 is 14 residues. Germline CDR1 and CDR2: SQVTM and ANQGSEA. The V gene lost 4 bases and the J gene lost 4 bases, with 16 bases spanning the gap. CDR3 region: CSVGSGAGAYGYTF. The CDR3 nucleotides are TGCAGCGTTGGCTCCGGAGCAGGGGCCTATGGCTACACCTTC.

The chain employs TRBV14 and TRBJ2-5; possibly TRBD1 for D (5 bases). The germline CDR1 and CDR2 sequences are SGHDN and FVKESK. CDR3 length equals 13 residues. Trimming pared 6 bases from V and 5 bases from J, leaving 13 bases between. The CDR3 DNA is TGTGCCAGCAGTCTTTGGGCAGGGGAGACCCAGTACTTC. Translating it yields CASSLWAGETQYF.

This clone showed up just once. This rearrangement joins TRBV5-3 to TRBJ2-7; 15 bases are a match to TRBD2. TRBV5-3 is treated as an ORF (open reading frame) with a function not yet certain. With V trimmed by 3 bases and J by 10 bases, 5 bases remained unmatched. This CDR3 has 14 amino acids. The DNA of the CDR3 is TGTGCCAGAAGCTGGACTAGCGGGAGGGTATTTCAGTACTTC. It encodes CARSWTSGRVFQYF.

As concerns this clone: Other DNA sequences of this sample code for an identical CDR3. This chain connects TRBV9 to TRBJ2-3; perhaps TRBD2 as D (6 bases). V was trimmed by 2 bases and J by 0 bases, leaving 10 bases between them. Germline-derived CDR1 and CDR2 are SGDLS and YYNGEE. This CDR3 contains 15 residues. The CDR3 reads CASSVSGTSTDTQYF. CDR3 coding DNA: TGTGCCAGCAGCGTCTCCGGGACTAGCACAGATACGCAGTATTTT. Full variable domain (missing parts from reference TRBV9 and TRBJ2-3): DSGVTQTPKHLITATGQRVTLRCSPRSGDLSVYWYQQSLDQGLQFLIQYYNGEERAKGNILERFSAQQFPDLHSELNLSSLELGDSALYFCASSVSGTSTDTQYFGPGTRLTVL.

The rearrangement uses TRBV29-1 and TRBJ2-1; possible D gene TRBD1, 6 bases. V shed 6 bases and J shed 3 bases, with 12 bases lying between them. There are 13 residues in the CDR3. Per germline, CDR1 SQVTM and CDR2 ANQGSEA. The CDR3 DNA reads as TGCAGCGTCGTTCCAGGGGACTACAATGAGCAGTTCTTC. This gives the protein CSVVPGDYNEQFF.

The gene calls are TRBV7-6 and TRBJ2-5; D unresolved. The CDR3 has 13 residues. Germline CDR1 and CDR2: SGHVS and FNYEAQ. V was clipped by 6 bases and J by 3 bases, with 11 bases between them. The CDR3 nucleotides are TGTGCCAGCAGTTACGACGCGAAAGAGACCCAGTACTTC. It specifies CASSYDAKETQYF. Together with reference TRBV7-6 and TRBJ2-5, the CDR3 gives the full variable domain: GAGVSQSPRYKVTKRGQDVALRCDPISGHVSLYWYRQALGQGPEFLTYFNYEAQQDKSGLPNDRFSAERPEGSISTLTIQRTEQRDSAMYRCASSYDAKETQYFGPGTRLLVL.